The clone carrying this T cell receptor delta chain was observed a few times. Being one base from a much bigger clone, this may be a read error. TCRdb reapplied CATT to the reads. The sample holds about 780 delta-chain clones; under 1.3% are singletons and the top ten take around 37%. Germline V gives CDR1 TSWWSYY, CDR2 QGS. This CDR3 contains 21 residues. With 4 bases clipped from V and 7 bases from J, the junction kept 27 bases outside the gene matches. The data were obtained in a study of gamma-delta chains in newborns, infants, children. The sequenced sample was blood. This sequence was found in a child in good health. The V gene is TRDV1, the J gene TRDJ1; 10 nucleotides line up with TRDD3. CDR3 in DNA: TGTGCTCTTGGGGCGCTTCCTAAAAGGCCCTCGGTACTGGGGGATTTCACTAAACTCATCTTT. Amino acids: CALGALPKRPSVLGDFTKLIF.